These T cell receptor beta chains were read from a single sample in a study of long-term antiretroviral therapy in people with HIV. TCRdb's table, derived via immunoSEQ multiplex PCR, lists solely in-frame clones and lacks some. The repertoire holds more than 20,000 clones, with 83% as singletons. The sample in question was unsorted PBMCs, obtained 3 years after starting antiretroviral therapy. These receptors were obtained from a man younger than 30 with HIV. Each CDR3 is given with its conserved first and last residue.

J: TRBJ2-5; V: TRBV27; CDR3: CASIGKTKGRMETQYF
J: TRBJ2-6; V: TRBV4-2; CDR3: CASSQDLSESFSGANVLTF
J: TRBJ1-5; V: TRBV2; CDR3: CASSERRGIVKPQHF
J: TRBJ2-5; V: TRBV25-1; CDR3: CASSERDRTFQETQYF
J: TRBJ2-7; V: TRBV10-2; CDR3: CASRQGSSSYEQYF
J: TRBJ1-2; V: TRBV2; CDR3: CASSSGVEDGYTF
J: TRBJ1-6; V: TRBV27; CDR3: CASSLEGVYNSPLHF
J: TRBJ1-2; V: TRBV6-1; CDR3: CASSEPGDYGYTF
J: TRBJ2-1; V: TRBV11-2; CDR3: CASSISGGFYNEQFF
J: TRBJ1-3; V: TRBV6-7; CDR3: CASSYYPTPNSGNTIYF
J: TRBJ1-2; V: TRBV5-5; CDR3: CASSVITRTGRSGYTF
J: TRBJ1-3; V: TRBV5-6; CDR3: CASSFLGASSGNTIYF
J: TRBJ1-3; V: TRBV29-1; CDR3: CSVDLSGNTIYF
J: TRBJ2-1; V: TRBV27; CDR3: CASSLTWTLYNEQFF
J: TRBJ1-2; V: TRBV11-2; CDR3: CASSPIRGGVNYGYTF
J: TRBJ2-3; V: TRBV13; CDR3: CASRPGGRATGGDTQYF
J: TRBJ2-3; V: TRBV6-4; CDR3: CASSETSGGTDTQYF
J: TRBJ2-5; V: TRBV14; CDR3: CASSLPGQKETQYF
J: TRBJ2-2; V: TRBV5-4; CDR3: CASSLGDSHTGELFF
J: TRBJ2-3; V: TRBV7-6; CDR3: CASSSRHVTGRVKTDTQYF